What follows are 30 T cell receptor beta chains derived from one specimen sequenced in a study of T cell repertoires in cytomegalovirus infection (dated 2019 in TCRdb). Sequencing took place on an Illumina HiSeq 1500. TCRdb reran the public reads through fastp at Q25 and MiXCR, keeping productive beta chains. CDR3 protein duplicates are merged, each entry listing the most common genes and DNA. This sample has hundreds of thousands of distinct CDR3 sequences in its table, and 9.5% of those were observed once. The top ten clones comprise 4.3% of the sample. The source material was PBMCs. These TCRs come from a human donor in good health (CMV status not recorded). Some clones in this sample may be carry-over from other donors' samples.

This clonotype was counted at least ten times. V is TRBV6-2 or TRBV6-3 and J is TRBJ2-7; D is perhaps TRBD1 (6 bases). Germline V gene lookup returns CDR1 MNHEY and CDR2 SVGEGT. Trimming shortened V by 0 bases and J by 3 bases, and 27 bases separated the two germline ends. The CDR3 length is 20 residues. CDR3 loop: CASSYSGSAGAFKAIYEQYF. For the CDR3, the DNA is TGTGCCAGCAGTTACTCGGGGTCGGCAGGGGCCTTCAAAGCGATCTACGAGCAGTACTTC.

The chain recombines TRBV12-3 or TRBV12-4 with TRBJ1-5, with D tentatively TRBD1 (6 bases). The CDR3 loop spans 16 amino acids. The ends were cut back, 5 bases at V and 7 bases at J, with 21 bases in the middle. DNA of the CDR3: TGTGCCAGCAGTCCGCCTACAACAGGGACTGGGCAGCCCCAGCATTTT. This translates into CASSPPTTGTGQPQHF.

This clonotype was seen repeatedly, ten times or more. This chain joins TRBV7-2 and TRBJ2-7; 7 bases are shared with TRBD2. CDR1 and CDR2 (germline): SGHTA, FQGNSA. V trimming: 5 bases; J trimming: 0 bases; junction bases outside the gene matches: 4. The CDR3 runs to 14 residues. The chain's CDR3 is CASSPRDYSYEQYF. CDR3 sequence (DNA): TGTGCCAGCAGCCCGAGGGACTACTCCTACGAGCAGTACTTC.

This clonotype was seen only a few times. J is TRBJ2-7 and V is TRBV6-2 or TRBV6-3, with 8 nucleotides matching TRBD2. Germline V gene sequence: CDR1 MNHEY, CDR2 SVGEGT. CDR3 length: 13 residues. Unmatched junction bases numbered 12, after V lost 10 bases and J lost 7 bases. The CDR3 here is CATQPGLVGEQYF. In DNA, the CDR3 is TGTGCCACTCAACCGGGACTAGTGGGGGAGCAGTACTTC.

This clonotype turned up a few times. This CDR3 is CASSPGISGVAEAFF. As DNA, the CDR3 is TGTGCCAGTAGTCCGGGTATCTCCGGGGTTGCTGAAGCTTTCTTT. The V call is TRBV19, the J call TRBJ1-1; D gene unclear. The germline V gene has CDR1 LNHDA and CDR2 SQIVND (reference sequence). V dropped 5 bases and J dropped 6 bases, with 19 bases sitting between them. The CDR3 contains 15 residues. Full variable domain (remainder filled in from reference TRBV19 and TRBJ1-1): DGGITQSPKYLFRKEGQNVTLSCEQNLNHDAMYWYRQDPGQGLRLIYYSQIVNDFQKGDIAEGYSVSREKKESFPLTVTSAQKNPTAFYLCASSPGISGVAEAFFGQGTRLTVV.

Here the CDR3 reads CASTYTSDPSRRNYGYTF. CDR3 nucleotide sequence: TGTGCCAGCACCTACACCTCTGACCCTTCAAGACGGAACTATGGCTACACCTTC. V usage is TRBV6-1 and J usage is TRBJ1-2; D ambiguous. CDR3 size: 18 residues. V was pared by 7 bases and J by 2 bases, with 26 bases between. CDR1 MNHNS and CDR2 SASEGT come from the germline V gene.

The sample holds a few counts of this clonotype. V usage is TRBV7-3 and J usage is TRBJ2-5; 8 nucleotides agree with TRBD1. With 3 bases clipped from V and 4 bases from J, the junction kept 13 bases outside the gene matches. CDR3 length: 17 amino acids. Germline CDR1 reads SGHTA; CDR2 reads FQGTGA. Here the CDR3 reads CASSLSPGRGQRETQYF. CDR3 bases: TGTGCCAGCAGCTTGAGTCCAGGCAGGGGGCAGCGAGAGACCCAGTACTTC.

In this sample, this clonotype turned up a few times. The chain has TRBV5-4 and TRBJ1-1; the match to TRBD1 covers 7 bases. The CDR3 is made up of 12 amino acids. V trimming: 6 bases; J trimming: 5 bases; junction bases outside the gene matches: 4. Per the germline V gene, CDR1 is SGHNT and CDR2 is YYREEE (reference sequence). The CDR3 sequence is CASNQQGTEAFF. The CDR3 nucleotides are TGTGCCAGCAACCAACAGGGGACTGAAGCTTTCTTT.

There are many counts of this clonotype. The gene calls are TRBV10-3 and TRBJ1-2, with a possible D match to TRBD1 (5 bases). Trimming shortened V by 3 bases and J by 2 bases, and 7 bases separated the two germline ends. Germline assignment: CDR1 ENHRY and CDR2 SYGVKD. The CDR3 consists of 13 residues. The CDR3 nucleotides are TGTGCCATCAGTGATCGGGGGAACTATGGCTACACCTTC. Protein: CAISDRGNYGYTF.

This clonotype was observed at least ten times. Compared with germline, one end of the junction differs, possibly owing to a read error. The chain has TRBV7-3 and TRBJ1-4, with 7 bases aligning to TRBD1. CDR3 length: 10 residues. Germline lookup yields CDR1 SGHTA and CDR2 FQGTGA. CDR3 sequence reads: CASRSDRAAF. Written as DNA, the CDR3 is TGTGCCAGCAGGAGCGACAGGGCCGCTTTT.

The sample holds a few counts of this clonotype. The V call is TRBV6-2 or TRBV6-3, the J call TRBJ1-1; D is undetermined. This CDR3 is 13 amino acids long. V was trimmed by 2 bases and J by 5 bases, leaving 9 bases between them. CDR1 and CDR2 (germline): MNHEY, SVGEGT. In DNA, the CDR3 is TGTGCCAGCAGTTACATGGGCTGGACTGAAGCTTTCTTT. This encodes CASSYMGWTEAFF.

This chain joins TRBV11-2 and TRBJ2-3, with a tentative D call TRBD2 (5 bases). Looked up from germline, CDR1 is SGHAT and CDR2 is FQNNGV. Trimming left V 4 bases short and J 7 bases short, with 12 bases between. This CDR3 comprises 13 residues. CDR3 region: CASSSGLKNTQYF. The CDR3, as DNA: TGTGCCAGCAGCTCCGGACTGAAAAATACGCAGTATTTT.

This clonotype was seen many times. This rearrangement joins TRBV28 to TRBJ2-5, with D perhaps matching TRBD1 (5 bases). This CDR3 has 13 residues. V was trimmed by 2 bases and J by 5 bases, leaving 9 bases between them. In germline, CDR1 is MDHEN, CDR2 SYDVKM. CDR3 residues: CASSLPGLETQYF. The CDR3 DNA is TGTGCCAGCAGTTTACCAGGGCTGGAGACCCAGTACTTC.

The chain carries TRBV7-9 and TRBJ2-1; 10 bases line up with TRBD2. With V trimmed by 2 bases and J by 9 bases, 10 bases remained unmatched. This CDR3 is 16 amino acids long. Germline lookup yields CDR1 SEHNR and CDR2 FQNEAQ (reference sequence). Here the CDR3 reads CASSLHEASGSPEQFF. The CDR3 bases are TGTGCCAGCAGCTTACACGAGGCTAGCGGGAGCCCTGAGCAGTTCTTC.

The chain employs TRBV20-1 and TRBJ1-6; TRBD1 matches 8 bases. The CDR3 has 16 amino acids. CDR1 DFQATT and CDR2 SNEGSKA come from the germline V gene (reference sequence). J gave up 2 bases and V 5 bases, and 8 bases lay outside the gene matches. CDR3 nucleotide sequence: TGCAGTGCTGGACAGGGACAATCCACCTATAATTCACCCCTCCACTTT. This translates into CSAGQGQSTYNSPLHF.

Ten or more counts support this clonotype. The V and J genes are TRBV7-2 and TRBJ2-1, with TRBD2 matching over 8 bases. Germline loops: CDR1 SGHTA, CDR2 FQGNSA. The CDR3 length is 15 residues. With V trimmed by 2 bases and J by 5 bases, 5 bases remained unmatched. The chain's CDR3 is CASSLNKRENNEQFF. DNA for the CDR3: TGTGCCAGCAGCTTAAATAAGCGGGAGAACAATGAGCAGTTCTTC. Supplemented by reference TRBV7-2 and TRBJ2-1, the full variable domain reads GAGVSQSPSNKVTEKGKDVELRCDPISGHTALYWYRQSLGQGLEFLIYFQGNSAPDKSGLPSDRFSAERTGGSVSTLTIQRTQQEDSAVYLCASSLNKRENNEQFFGPGTRLTVL.

The rearrangement uses TRBV7-9 and TRBJ1-4; the D is unclear. The ends were cut back, 5 bases at V and 7 bases at J, with 11 bases in the middle. Germline CDR1 reads SEHNR; CDR2 reads FQNEAQ (reference sequence). The CDR3 totals 13 residues. The CDR3 region is CASSGGGPEKLFF. For the CDR3, the DNA is TGTGCCAGCAGCGGAGGAGGGCCTGAAAAACTGTTTTTT.

In this sample, this clonotype turned up many times. The chain couples TRBV10-3 to TRBJ2-3; no firm D call. The CDR3 extends over 13 amino acids. CDR1 ENHRY and CDR2 SYGVKD come from the germline V gene. With 7 bases removed from V and 2 bases from J, the gap between germline ends came to 10 bases. The CDR3 nucleotides read TGTGCCATCAACGACGAGTTCACAGATACGCAGTATTTT. As protein: CAINDEFTDTQYF.

This clonotype was found many times. The chain couples TRBV4-2 to TRBJ2-3; D unclear. The length of the CDR3 is 16 residues. Germline V gene lookup returns CDR1 LGHNA and CDR2 YNFKEQ. V gave up 4 bases and J gave up 0 bases, with 14 bases separating them. The CDR3, as DNA: TGTGCCAGCAGCCGCACTCAGATTACTAGCACAGATACGCAGTATTTT. Translating gives CASSRTQITSTDTQYF.

In its sample, this clonotype was seen a few times. CDR3 loop: CASTERTGWVQETQYF. For the CDR3, the DNA is TGTGCCAGCACCGAAAGAACGGGGTGGGTACAAGAGACCCAGTACTTC. This chain connects TRBV7-2 to TRBJ2-5; D may be TRBD2 (5 bases). Deletions cut 7 bases from V and 2 bases from J, with 20 bases between. From germline, CDR1 is SGHTA and CDR2 FQGNSA. This CDR3 has 16 residues.

Many counts were recorded for this clonotype. The gene calls are TRBV4-3 and TRBJ2-3; maybe TRBD2 (7 bases). Per the germline V gene, CDR1 is LGHNA and CDR2 is YSLEER. The CDR3 is made up of 15 amino acids. Trimming cost V 1 base and J 3 bases, with 11 bases left between them. The CDR3 sequence: CASSQAGGVTDTQYF. The CDR3 DNA is TGCGCCAGCAGCCAAGCGGGGGGCGTGACAGATACGCAGTATTTT.

The gene calls are TRBV6-2 or TRBV6-3 and TRBJ2-2; D is uncertain. The CDR3 consists of 13 residues. V dropped 10 bases and J dropped 0 bases, with 9 bases sitting between them. Germline lookup yields CDR1 MNHEY and CDR2 SVGEGT. The CDR3 here is CATRTANTGELFF. As DNA, the CDR3 is TGTGCCACCCGGACGGCGAACACCGGGGAGCTGTTTTTT.

Worth noting for this clonotype: A much larger clonotype is one base distant, so this may be a read error. The rearrangement links TRBV9 to TRBJ2-5; D remains unclear. CDR1 is SGDLS and CDR2 is YYNGEE in the germline V gene. The CDR3 is made up of 14 amino acids. CDR3 sequence (DNA): TGTCCCAGCAGCGTAGCAGTCGGGCAAGAGACCCAGTACTTC. Protein product: CPSSVAVGQETQYF.

The chain recombines TRBV6-2 or TRBV6-3 with TRBJ2-3, with D perhaps matching TRBD1 or TRBD2 (5 bases each). V was pared by 8 bases and J by 4 bases, with 22 bases between. Germline V gene sequence: CDR1 MNHEY, CDR2 SVGEGT. CDR3 length: 16 residues. CDR3 coding DNA: TGTGCCAGCTCGGCAGCGGCCCAATGGGGCGCAGATACGCAGTATTTT. This codes for CASSAAAQWGADTQYF.

This sequence joins TRBV12-3 or TRBV12-4 and TRBJ2-3, with 7 bases that match TRBD1. J was trimmed by 6 bases and V by 5 bases; bases with no gene match: 11. This CDR3 has 15 amino acids. CDR3 protein: CASSQQGSSGDTQYF. In nucleotides, the CDR3 is TGTGCCAGCAGTCAACAGGGGTCCTCAGGGGATACGCAGTATTTT.

Concerning this clonotype itself: This sequence may be a read error, since a much larger clone differs from it by one base. The chain uses TRBV6-2 or TRBV6-3 and TRBJ2-6; D remains ambiguous. CDR1 is MNHEY and CDR2 is SVGEGT in the germline V gene. V was trimmed by 10 bases and J by 0 bases, leaving 10 bases between them. This CDR3 has 14 amino acids. The CDR3 is CANISYSGANVLTF. CDR3 bases: TGTGCCAACATATCTTACTCTGGGGCCAACGTCCTGACTTTC.

This rearrangement joins TRBV12-3 or TRBV12-4 to TRBJ2-5; maybe TRBD2 (5 bases). The ends were cut back, 0 bases at V and 5 bases at J, with 13 bases in the middle. There are 15 residues in the CDR3. For the CDR3, the DNA is TGTGCCAGCAGTTTAGCGCCGGCGGGCCGGGAGACCCAGTACTTC. Residues: CASSLAPAGRETQYF.

This clonotype was recorded many times. CDR3 in amino acids: CASSFRTSGDNEQFF. For the CDR3, the DNA is TGTGCCAGCAGCTTCCGGACTAGCGGCGACAATGAGCAGTTCTTC. This sequence joins TRBV5-6 and TRBJ2-1, with 10 nucleotides matching TRBD2. Trimming removed 2 bases from V and 5 bases from J; junction bases left unmatched: 4. Germline lookup yields CDR1 SGHDT and CDR2 YYEEEE. The CDR3 sequence is 15 residues long.

This clonotype has only a few counts. V gene TRBV20-1 combines with J gene TRBJ1-6; 9 bases line up with TRBD1. The germline gives CDR1 DFQATT, CDR2 SNEGSKA (reference sequence). The CDR3 runs to 13 residues. V dropped 6 bases and J dropped 9; count of bases not matched to a gene: 6. The DNA for the CDR3 is TGCAGTGCCACGGGACAGGGTAGTTCACCCCTCCACTTT. It is translated as CSATGQGSSPLHF.

In regard to this clonotype: Only one base separates this from a far larger clonotype, so it likely reflects a read error. Because it lacks the conserved phenylalanine or tryptophan at the end, this CDR3 is likely a read error. CDR3 DNA sequence: TGTGCCAGCAGCAGACAAGAGACCCAGTACTGC. Amino acids: CASSRQETQYC. The chain combines TRBV7-2 with TRBJ2-5; D is ambiguous. The germline V gene encodes CDR1 SGHTA and CDR2 FQGNSA. The CDR3 runs to 11 residues. V lost 5 bases and J 2 bases, leaving 3 bases between the germline ends.